These T cell receptor beta chains were read from a single sample in a study of blood T cells in healthy people across ages. MiXCR was run by TCRdb on the 5' RACE reads, yielding one entry per CDR3 protein. The sample includes 600,000 to 850,000 distinct CDR3 sequences, roughly 45% of them seen just once. Sequences were obtained from blood. These TCRs come from a woman in her sixties or seventies in good health. Both conserved end residues are part of each CDR3. The order of the fields is V gene, J gene, clone size, D gene, CDR3 DNA, CDR3 protein. A D gene is named only where the DNA matches it firmly. Not every row has a clone size; where given, it reads once, few, many or a size class.

v_gene: TRBV14; j_gene: TRBJ2-7; abundance: -; d_gene: -; CDR3nt: TGTGCCAGCAGCCAAGTGGGGGGTTTGAACGAGCAGTACTTC; CDR3aa: CASSQVGGLNEQYF
v_gene: TRBV10-3; j_gene: TRBJ2-2; abundance: -; d_gene: -; CDR3nt: TGTGCCATTAGGGGGACCGCGAACACCGGGGAGCTGTTTTTT; CDR3aa: CAIRGTANTGELFF
v_gene: TRBV29-1; j_gene: TRBJ1-1; abundance: -; d_gene: -; CDR3nt: TGCAGCGTTGAAGTGGCGATGAACACTGAAGCTTTCTTT; CDR3aa: CSVEVAMNTEAFF
v_gene: TRBV21-1; j_gene: TRBJ1-1; abundance: -; d_gene: -; CDR3nt: TGTGCCAGCGCAGAAAACACTGAAGCTTTCTTT; CDR3aa: CASAENTEAFF
v_gene: TRBV27; j_gene: TRBJ2-7; abundance: many; d_gene: -; CDR3nt: TGTGCCAGCGGAATAGACGGGGCCTACGAGCAGTACTTC; CDR3aa: CASGIDGAYEQYF
v_gene: TRBV5-1; j_gene: TRBJ1-5; abundance: -; d_gene: -; CDR3nt: TGCGCCAGCAGCTCGGGAGAGAAGCTTGGGTCGACCCAGCATTTT; CDR3aa: CASSSGEKLGSTQHF
v_gene: TRBV20-1; j_gene: TRBJ2-5; abundance: few; d_gene: TRBD2; CDR3nt: TGCAGTGCTACGCTAGCGGGGGTTGGGAGAGAGACCCAGTACTTC; CDR3aa: CSATLAGVGRETQYF
v_gene: TRBV14; j_gene: TRBJ1-3; abundance: -; d_gene: -; CDR3nt: TGTGCCAGCAGCCATGCCGGGGGATCTGGAAACACCATATATTTT; CDR3aa: CASSHAGGSGNTIYF
v_gene: TRBV20-1; j_gene: TRBJ2-3; abundance: -; d_gene: TRBD1; CDR3nt: TGCAGTGCCCTCGGGACAGGGGGGCCCACAGATACGCAGTATTTT; CDR3aa: CSALGTGGPTDTQYF
v_gene: TRBV6-6; j_gene: TRBJ2-2; abundance: -; d_gene: TRBD2; CDR3nt: TGTGCCAGCAGTTCGACTAGCGAGATAAGCACCGGGGAGCTGTTTTTT; CDR3aa: CASSSTSEISTGELFF
v_gene: TRBV21-1; j_gene: TRBJ2-7; abundance: -; d_gene: -; CDR3nt: TGTGCCAGCAGCAAAGGGGACAGCTTACTCTACAATGAGCAGTACTTC; CDR3aa: CASSKGDSLLYNEQYF